This T cell receptor beta chain was observed in a study of T-cell reconstitution after alpha-beta-depleted transplantation in children. Study-wide points: The origin of alpha-beta T cells about two months after transplant was reportedly several hundred expanded graft clones.

Molecular barcoding with unique molecular identifiers was used for the TCRbeta library. From the PCR reads, TCRdb called clonotypes with MiXCR, one entry per CDR3 protein. This sample has about a million distinct CDR3 sequences, with about 29% found just once. Germline CDR1 is MDHEN and CDR2 is SYDVKM. The CDR3 has 14 residues. Trimming left V 8 bases short and J 3 bases short, with 14 bases between. Remarks on this clonotype: No antigen is known for it.

This TCR came from a boy under two years old who had a stem cell transplant for SCID, so the T cells may come from the graft donor. The sample consisted of PBMCs, mostly from graft donor cells, taken 360 days after TCRalphabeta/CD19-depleted stem cell transplant. This rearrangement joins TRBV28 to TRBJ1-5; possibly TRBD1 for D (5 bases). The CDR3 sequence is CASHGTRSNQPQHF. CDR3 nucleotide sequence: TGTGCCAGCCACGGGACCAGGTCCAATCAGCCCCAGCATTTT.